The 8 T cell receptor beta chains presented below share a single source sample, sequenced in a study of identical twins. TCRdb re-analysed the 5' RACE reads in MiXCR, keeping a single row per CDR3 protein. The table lists about 700,000 distinct CDR3 sequences, around 6.1% of them singletons. The sample was naive T cells sorted from blood. These receptors were obtained from a man between 18 and 29 years old in good health.

This clonotype has just a few counts. The rearrangement uses TRBV12-5 and TRBJ2-1; 9 nucleotides agree with TRBD2. CDR1 and CDR2 from the germline V gene are LGHNT and FRNRAP. V trimming: 2 bases; J trimming: 4 bases; junction bases outside the gene matches: 6. CDR3 size: 16 residues. The CDR3 region is CASGLIAGGRYNEQFF. In DNA form, the CDR3 reads TGTGCTAGTGGTTTGATCGCGGGAGGGAGGTACAATGAGCAGTTCTTC. The full variable domain, completed using reference TRBV12-5 and TRBJ2-1, is DARVTQTPRHKVTEMGQEVTMRCQPILGHNTVFWYRQTMMQGLELLAYFRNRAPLDDSGMPKDRFSAEMPDATLATLKIQPSEPRDSAVYFCASGLIAGGRYNEQFFGPGTRLTVL.

This clonotype was observed many times. V is TRBV12-3 or TRBV12-4 and J is TRBJ2-3, with D perhaps TRBD2 (6 bases). The CDR3 is 12 residues long. Trimming pared 6 bases from V and 4 bases from J, leaving 8 bases between. In nucleotides, the CDR3 is TGTGCCAGCAGCGGGAGCCCAGATACGCAGTATTTT. Its translation is CASSGSPDTQYF.

This clonotype was seen ten or more times. The chain carries TRBV5-1 and TRBJ1-2, with D unresolved. This CDR3 region has 14 residues. The V gene lost 0 bases and the J gene lost 5 bases, with 11 bases spanning the gap. Germline V gene data show CDR1 as SGHRS and CDR2 as YFSETQ. The DNA for the CDR3 is TGCGCCAGCAGCTTGGAAGTAGCCGGATATGGCTACACCTTC. It translates to CASSLEVAGYGYTF. Based on the CDR3 plus reference TRBV5-1 and TRBJ1-2, the full variable domain is KAGVTQTPRYLIKTRGQQVTLSCSPISGHRSVSWYQQTPGQGLQFLFEYFSETQRNKGNFPGRFSGRQFSNSRSEMNVSTLELGDSALYLCASSLEVAGYGYTFGSGTRLTVV.

This clonotype was detected ten times or more. The V gene is TRBV4-2, the J gene TRBJ2-1; D is ambiguous. The CDR3 extends over 12 amino acids. Per germline, CDR1 LGHNA and CDR2 YNFKEQ. Trimming took 1 base from V and 10 from J, leaving 8 bases between them. CDR3 coding DNA: TGTGCCAGCAGCCAAGTGGTACAAGAGCAGTTCTTC. Translation gives CASSQVVQEQFF.

The sample holds a few counts of this clonotype. This rearrangement joins TRBV19 to TRBJ1-1, with no clear D. CDR1 and CDR2 from the germline V gene are LNHDA and SQIVND (reference sequence). CDR3 size: 13 residues. Trimming left V 7 bases short and J 4 bases short, with 13 bases between. The CDR3 sequence is CASTTLGSTEAFF. CDR3 coding DNA: TGTGCCAGTACGACCCTGGGTTCCACTGAAGCTTTCTTT.

This clonotype appeared a few times. The chain links TRBV20-1 to TRBJ2-2; 14 bases match TRBD2. Germline CDR1 DFQATT, CDR2 SNEGSKA (reference sequence). This CDR3 spans 17 amino acids. Germline trimming cut 1 base from V and 7 bases from J; bases unmatched to any gene: 8. DNA for the CDR3: TGCAGTGCTAGAGGCGGGACTAGCGGGGGTCTAAGCGGGGAGCTGTTTTTT. Its protein product is CSARGGTSGGLSGELFF.

This clonotype came up a few times. This chain connects TRBV5-1 to TRBJ2-7, with 10 bases that match TRBD1. The CDR3 runs 15 residues. Looked up from germline, CDR1 is SGHRS and CDR2 is YFSETQ. Trimming removed 0 bases from V and 4 bases from J; junction bases left unmatched: 4. CDR3 residues: CASSLGGQGMYEQYV. CDR3 coding DNA: TGCGCCAGCAGCTTGGGGGGACAGGGGATGTACGAGCAGTACGTC.

This clonotype was seen at least ten times. The genes are TRBV20-1 and TRBJ2-7; 9 bases agree with TRBD1. Germline values: CDR1 DFQATT, CDR2 SNEGSKA (reference sequence). The CDR3 consists of 13 residues. V lost 6 bases, J lost 2 bases, and 5 bases stayed unmatched. The CDR3 region has the DNA TGCAGTGCGGCGACAGGGGGTACCTACGAGCAGTACGTC. It specifies CSAATGGTYEQYV.